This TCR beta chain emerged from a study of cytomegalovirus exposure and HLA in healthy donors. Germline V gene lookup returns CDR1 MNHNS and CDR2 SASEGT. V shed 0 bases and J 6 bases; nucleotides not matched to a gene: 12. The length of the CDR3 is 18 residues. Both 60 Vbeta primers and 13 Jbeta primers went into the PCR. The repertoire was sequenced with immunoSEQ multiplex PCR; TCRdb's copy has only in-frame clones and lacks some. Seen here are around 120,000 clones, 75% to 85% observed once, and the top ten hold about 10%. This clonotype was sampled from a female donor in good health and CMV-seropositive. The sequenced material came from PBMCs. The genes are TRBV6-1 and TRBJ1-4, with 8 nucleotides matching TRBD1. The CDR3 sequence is CASSEALRAGGVDEKLFF. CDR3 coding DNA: TGTGCCAGCAGTGAAGCGCTTCGGGCAGGGGGCGTGGATGAAAAACTGTTTTTT.